The 3 T cell receptor beta chains below all came from one sample that was sequenced in a study of blood T cell repertoires in COVID-19. Profiled with immunoSEQ multiplex PCR; TCRdb holds only in-frame clones, not every one. Among some 350,000 clones, around nine tenths were seen once, and the ten largest hold about 5%. Sequencing used PBMCs or T cells enriched from blood (not recorded which). The source of these receptors is a man between 25 and 39 years old who had recovered from COVID-19.

This chain links TRBV9 with TRBJ2-1, with TRBD2 matching 14 bases. Trimming cost V 7 bases and J 1 base; bases outside gene matches: 16. The CDR3 is 20 amino acids. Germline lookup yields CDR1 SGDLS and CDR2 YYNGEE. This CDR3 is CASCLGVGTSGGRSYNEQFF. Here the CDR3 DNA reads TGTGCCAGCTGCTTGGGGGTGGGGACTAGCGGGGGTAGGTCCTACAATGAGCAGTTCTTC.

This clone was counted only a few times. The chain uses TRBV5-8 and TRBJ2-7; possibly TRBD1 for D (6 bases). The germline V gene encodes CDR1 SGHTS and CDR2 YDEGEE. The CDR3 length is 17 residues. V lost 4 bases to trimming and J lost 9 bases, with 29 bases between them. Here the CDR3 reads CASSPSVTGTPGKGQYF. DNA of the CDR3: TGTGCCAGCAGCCCGTCGGTCACAGGGACCCCCGGTAAAGGGCAGTACTTC.

This clone appeared a single time. This sequence joins TRBV28 and TRBJ2-7; 7 bases agree with TRBD2. J gave up 0 bases and V 8 bases, and 7 bases lay outside the gene matches. Germline lookup yields CDR1 MDHEN and CDR2 SYDVKM. The CDR3 totals 14 residues. The CDR3, as DNA: TGTGCCAGCTCTGGGGGGGGGAGCTCCTACGAGCAGTACTTC. Encoded protein: CASSGGGSSYEQYF.